The sequence of this TCR beta chain was determined in a study of control samples from healthy donors and cancer patients. Assay: immunoSEQ multiplex PCR; the TCRdb copy retains only in-frame clones and omits some. The table shows tens of thousands of clones, with approximately 84% occurring only once. V dropped 7 bases and J dropped 4 bases, with 21 bases sitting between them. The germline V gene has CDR1 SQVTM and CDR2 ANQGSEA. The length of the CDR3 is 15 residues. The chain joins TRBV29-1 to TRBJ2-3, with no clear D. This receptor was obtained from a man between 65 and 79 years old with lung cancer. Sequenced input: PBMCs. For the CDR3, the DNA is TGCAGCGGGATTCGGGCCCAAAAGGTCGCAGATACGCAGTATTTT. Protein: CSGIRAQKVADTQYF.